The 29 T cell receptor beta chains in this list originate from one sample, sequenced in a study of T cell repertoires in cytomegalovirus infection. These receptors' antigens are unknown. MiXCR, run by TCRdb on the reads, gives a single entry per CDR3 protein. The repertoire has around 310,000 distinct CDR3 sequences, 25% to 30% of them found once; the top ten carry around 18%. The sequences come from cultured PBMCs, collected from culture after CMV antigen stimulation. The receptors were sampled from a human donor in good health (CMV status not recorded). Some clones in this sample may be carry-over from other donors' samples.

This clonotype was picked up a small number of times. The rearrangement uses TRBV10-3 and TRBJ1-2; TRBD1 matches 9 bases. The CDR3 covers 18 residues. Germline loops: CDR1 ENHRY, CDR2 SYGVKD. The trim removed 0 bases at V and 2 bases at J, leaving 10 bases unmatched. Here the CDR3 reads CAISESPGQGAPNYGYTF. The CDR3 DNA sequence: TGTGCCATCAGTGAGTCCCCGGGACAGGGAGCCCCCAACTATGGCTACACCTTC.

V is TRBV7-6 and J is TRBJ1-5; 12 bases map to TRBD1. With V trimmed by 6 bases and J by 6 bases, 3 bases remained unmatched. CDR3 length equals 14 residues. Per the germline V gene, CDR1 is SGHVS and CDR2 is FNYEAQ. CDR3 in amino acids: CASSPGQGAQPQHF. The CDR3 DNA reads TGTGCCAGCAGTCCGGGACAGGGGGCTCAGCCCCAGCATTTT.

The table lists this clonotype with a few counts. The chain uses TRBV25-1 and TRBJ1-2; 9 bases align to TRBD1. The V segment lost 4 bases and the J segment 8 bases; nucleotides outside the gene matches: 5. Per germline, CDR1 MGHDK and CDR2 SYGVNS. The CDR3 spans 13 residues. CDR3 loop: CASSGGTGQGYTF. CDR3 nucleotides: TGTGCCAGCAGTGGAGGGACAGGGCAAGGCTACACCTTC.

This clonotype occurred many times. The CDR3 protein is CASSLTGVREQFF. The CDR3 DNA follows: TGTGCCAGCAGCTTAACAGGGGTCAGGGAGCAGTTCTTC. The chain combines TRBV7-6 with TRBJ2-1, with 7 bases that match TRBD1. J lost 10 bases, V lost 2 bases, and 5 bases had no gene match. The germline CDR1 and CDR2 sequences are SGHVS and FNYEAQ. The CDR3 has 13 residues.

This clonotype was found a few times. The V and J genes are TRBV6-1 and TRBJ1-5, with 7 bases identical to TRBD1. V was clipped by 2 bases and J by 3 bases; unmatched bases: 7. The CDR3 contains 16 residues. Germline CDR1 and CDR2: MNHNS and SASEGT. This CDR3 reads CASSETEGAVNQPQHF. The CDR3 DNA reads as TGTGCCAGCAGTGAAACGGAGGGGGCGGTCAATCAGCCCCAGCATTTT.

V and J are TRBV5-5 and TRBJ1-6; unclear D gene. The germline V and J ends were trimmed by 4 bases and 7 bases, with 9 bases remaining between them. CDR1 SGHKS and CDR2 YYEKEE come from the germline V gene (reference sequence). The CDR3 sequence is 13 residues long. CDR3 sequence (DNA): TGTGCCAGCAGCACGGGGTACAATTCACCCCTCCACTTT. Translation gives CASSTGYNSPLHF.

The table lists this clonotype with many counts. V usage is TRBV7-2 and J usage is TRBJ2-1, with D possibly TRBD1 on 5 matching bases. V was clipped by 4 bases and J by 4 bases, with 8 bases between them. This CDR3 comprises 13 residues. CDR1 and CDR2 from the germline V gene are SGHTA and FQGNSA. CDR3 residues: CASSWTKYNEQFF. The CDR3 DNA sequence: TGTGCCAGCAGCTGGACAAAGTACAATGAGCAGTTCTTC.

This clonotype has more than one count but fewer than ten. The CDR3 DNA reads as TGTGCCAGCTCGCAGGGACAGGAAAGAGCTGAAGCTTTCTTT. Its protein is CASSQGQERAEAFF. This rearrangement joins TRBV18 to TRBJ1-1, with 8 bases identical to TRBD1. The CDR3 spans 14 residues. CDR1 is KGHSH and CDR2 is LQKENI in the germline V gene. Losses at the gene ends were 6 bases for V and 6 bases for J; bases not matched to a gene: 9.

The rearrangement links TRBV11-2 to TRBJ2-7, with D unresolved. This CDR3 has 13 amino acids. The V gene lost 4 bases and the J gene lost 0 bases, with 7 bases spanning the gap. The germline V gene has CDR1 SGHAT and CDR2 FQNNGV. The CDR3 is CASSSILSYEQYF. The DNA for the CDR3 is TGTGCCAGCAGCTCCATACTCTCCTACGAGCAGTACTTC.

The chain couples TRBV5-4 to TRBJ2-1; TRBD1 matches 9 bases. Trimming cost V 2 bases and J 4 bases; bases outside gene matches: 4. The CDR3 length is 15 residues. Germline V gene data show CDR1 as SGHNT and CDR2 as YYREEE (reference sequence). CDR3 sequence reads: CASSFPGQGYNEQFF. The DNA for the CDR3 is TGTGCCAGCAGCTTCCCGGGACAGGGATACAATGAGCAGTTCTTC.

The rearrangement uses TRBV5-5 and TRBJ1-2; D call uncertain. The CDR3 sequence is 14 residues long. Germline V lookup: CDR1 SGHKS, CDR2 YYEKEE (reference sequence). The V gene lost 0 bases and the J gene lost 5 bases, with 11 bases spanning the gap. The DNA for the CDR3 is TGTGCCAGCAGCTTGGGACGGGAAGGATATGGCTACACCTTC. Translated, it gives CASSLGREGYGYTF. Supplemented by reference TRBV5-5 and TRBJ1-2, the full variable domain reads DAGVTQSPTHLIKTRGQQVTLRCSPISGHKSVSWYQQVLGQGPQFIFQYYEKEERGRGNFPDRFSARQFPNYSSELNVNALLLGDSALYLCASSLGREGYGYTFGSGTRLTVV.

The rearrangement joins TRBV24-1 to TRBJ2-1; the match to TRBD2 covers 9 bases. The CDR3 covers 14 residues. V shed 3 bases, J shed 7 bases, and the junction held 3 bases outside the gene matches. Germline loops: CDR1 KGHDR, CDR2 SFDVKD. The CDR3 nucleotides read TGTGCCACCAGTGATCCCGGACTAGCGAATGAGCAGTTCTTC. Its protein is CATSDPGLANEQFF.

This clonotype occurred many times. The chain combines TRBV11-3 with TRBJ1-1; TRBD1 is a possible D gene (5 bases). The length of the CDR3 is 13 residues. The V end lost 5 bases, the J end lost 5 bases, and 12 bases lay between the germline ends. Germline CDR1 and CDR2: SGHNT and YENEEA. CDR3 sequence: CASSRGGRTEAFF. CDR3 DNA sequence: TGTGCCAGCAGCCGCGGGGGAAGGACTGAAGCTTTCTTT.

In its sample, this clonotype was seen a few times. The chain uses TRBV24-1 and TRBJ2-7, with D possibly TRBD2 on 5 matching bases. Per germline, CDR1 KGHDR and CDR2 SFDVKD. The V end was cut by 5 bases, the J end by 4 bases, with 5 bases between. There are 11 residues in the CDR3. Written as DNA, the CDR3 is TGTGCCACCAGTGGAGGGTACGAGCAGTACTTC. Translation gives CATSGGYEQYF.

The chain combines TRBV6-1 with TRBJ2-5, with D possibly matching TRBD1 (6 bases). Trimming left V 6 bases short and J 3 bases short, with 17 bases between. Germline CDR1 and CDR2: MNHNS and SASEGT. CDR3 length equals 15 residues. The CDR3 nucleotides are TGTGCCAGCAGGGCACAGGGTAGCGAGAAAGAGACCCAGTACTTC. As protein: CASRAQGSEKETQYF.

CDR3 sequence (DNA): TGTGCCAGCAGCTTGGAGGGATGGACTGGGAATGAGCAGTTCTTC. Its protein product is CASSLEGWTGNEQFF. V gene TRBV5-6 combines with J gene TRBJ2-1, with D perhaps matching TRBD2 (5 bases). The CDR3 spans 15 residues. Trimming stripped 0 bases from V and 7 bases from J, with 14 bases between. Germline V gene sequence: CDR1 SGHDT, CDR2 YYEEEE.

This clonotype was picked up a small number of times. The V call is TRBV7-3, the J call TRBJ1-1, with D unresolved. Germline V lookup: CDR1 SGHTA, CDR2 FQGTGA. This CDR3 contains 16 residues. V was shortened by 2 bases and J by 0 bases, with 13 bases between the two germline ends. The CDR3 loop reads CASSLDGSRMNTEAFF. DNA of the CDR3: TGTGCCAGCAGCTTAGACGGTTCGAGAATGAACACTGAAGCTTTCTTT.

This clonotype has only a few counts. The chain recombines TRBV12-3 or TRBV12-4 with TRBJ2-3; 13 bases fit TRBD2. J lost 5 bases, V lost 3 bases, and 2 bases had no gene match. The CDR3 runs to 15 residues. The CDR3 loop reads CASSFGTSGIDTQYF. The CDR3 nucleotides read TGTGCCAGCAGTTTCGGGACTAGCGGGATAGATACGCAGTATTTT.

V and J are TRBV19 and TRBJ2-3; tentatively, D is TRBD1 (6 bases). V was cut by 7 bases and J by 5 bases, with 16 bases left in between. CDR1 LNHDA and CDR2 SQIVND come from the germline V gene (reference sequence). CDR3 length equals 14 residues. The CDR3 is CASTPPGVKDTQYF. CDR3 nucleotides: TGTGCCAGTACCCCGCCAGGGGTGAAAGATACGCAGTATTTT.

The rearrangement joins TRBV6-6 to TRBJ2-5; D is perhaps TRBD1 or TRBD2 (5 bases each). The CDR3 consists of 17 residues. The germline V and J ends were trimmed by 2 bases and 0 bases, with 16 bases remaining between them. CDR1 and CDR2 (germline): MNHNY, SVGAGI (reference sequence). The CDR3 DNA follows: TGTGCCAGCAGTTACAGAGGGGATCTAGAGTACCAAGAGACCCAGTACTTC. It specifies CASSYRGDLEYQETQYF.

This clonotype was observed a few times. The V call is TRBV4-2, the J call TRBJ1-2; the D gene is possibly TRBD1 (6 bases). The V gene lost 4 bases and the J gene lost 4 bases, with 13 bases spanning the gap. The CDR3 has 14 residues. Germline V gene data show CDR1 as LGHNA and CDR2 as YNFKEQ. DNA for the CDR3: TGTGCCAGCAGCCCGGGGGGCGGACTCTATGGCTACACCTTC. Translated: CASSPGGGLYGYTF.

This clonotype was counted between two and nine times. The V and J genes are TRBV4-2 and TRBJ2-7; 8 bases are a match to TRBD2. Looked up from germline, CDR1 is LGHNA and CDR2 is YNFKEQ. V shed 4 bases and J 5 bases; nucleotides not matched to a gene: 1. CDR3 length equals 12 residues. CDR3: CASSLSGNEQYF. For the CDR3, the DNA is TGTGCCAGCAGCCTTAGCGGGAACGAGCAGTACTTC.

This clonotype was seen only a few times. The genes are TRBV4-1 and TRBJ2-1, with 10 positions matching TRBD2. The CDR3 has 20 amino acids. V lost 3 bases and J lost 0; bases outside the gene matches: 14. Germline V CDR1 and CDR2: MGHRA, YSYEKL. The CDR3 coding sequence is TGCGCCAGCAGCCATCCCGGAGGGAGACTAGCGGGCCCCTCCTACAATGAGCAGTTCTTC. Translated, it gives CASSHPGGRLAGPSYNEQFF.

The V gene is TRBV5-1, the J gene TRBJ2-1, with TRBD2 matching 11 bases. Germline lookup yields CDR1 SGHRS and CDR2 YFSETQ. Trimming removed 1 base from V and 5 bases from J; junction bases left unmatched: 2. The CDR3 is made up of 15 amino acids. CDR3 residues: CASSLPGLADNEQFF. The CDR3 nucleotides are TGCGCCAGCAGCTTGCCGGGACTAGCGGACAATGAGCAGTTCTTC.

This clonotype showed up just a few times. The genes are TRBV29-1 and TRBJ2-7, with TRBD2 identical over 7 bases. Germline lookup yields CDR1 SQVTM and CDR2 ANQGSEA. The ends lost 5 bases at V and 3 bases at J; junction bases unmatched: 19. The CDR3 spans 17 residues. CDR3 sequence reads: CSVRGGSGAMEFYEQYF. The CDR3 DNA follows: TGCAGCGTTAGAGGAGGGAGCGGGGCCATGGAGTTCTACGAGCAGTACTTC.

The chain carries TRBV15 and TRBJ1-4; D is unresolved. Trimming pared 6 bases from V and 7 bases from J, leaving 12 bases between. The CDR3 covers 13 residues. In germline, CDR1 is LNHNV, CDR2 YYDKDF (reference sequence). CDR3 sequence reads: CATREGYFEKLFF. DNA of the CDR3: TGTGCCACCAGAGAAGGGTACTTTGAAAAACTGTTTTTT.

This rearrangement joins TRBV7-9 to TRBJ2-3, with TRBD2 matching 9 bases. CDR1 is SEHNR, CDR2 FQNEAQ, per germline (reference sequence). The CDR3 loop spans 16 amino acids. With V trimmed by 4 bases and J by 0 bases, 5 bases remained unmatched. The CDR3: CASSSLAGPSTDTQYF. CDR3 bases: TGTGCCAGCAGCTCTCTAGCGGGGCCGAGCACAGATACGCAGTATTTT.

This chain links TRBV5-6 with TRBJ2-7; D call uncertain. Trimming left V 0 bases short and J 6 bases short, with 13 bases between. Per the germline V gene, CDR1 is SGHDT and CDR2 is YYEEEE. This CDR3 has 14 amino acids. The CDR3 sequence: CASSLEAFLFEQYF. The DNA of the CDR3 is TGTGCCAGCAGCTTGGAGGCCTTCTTATTCGAGCAGTACTTC. Full variable domain (rest looked up from reference TRBV5-6 and TRBJ2-7): DAGVTQSPTHLIKTRGQQVTLRCSPKSGHDTVSWYQQALGQGPQFIFQYYEEEERQRGNFPDRFSGHQFPNYSSELNVNALLLGDSALYLCASSLEAFLFEQYFGPGTRLTVT.

This chain links TRBV24-1 with TRBJ2-1; 7 bases fit TRBD1. The germline V gene encodes CDR1 KGHDR and CDR2 SFDVKD. The CDR3 contains 17 residues. Trimming at V came to 4 bases and at J to 0 bases, leaving 8 bases not matched to a gene. CDR3 nucleotides: TGTGCCACCAGTGACCCAACAACAGGGGCCTCCTACAATGAGCAGTTCTTC. This encodes CATSDPTTGASYNEQFF.